This T cell receptor (beta chain) was identified during a study of patients and donors after allogeneic stem cell transplantation (TCRdb year 2020). The method was RT-PCR. Sequencing used a NextSeq 550. The public reads were reanalyzed by TCRdb: fastp trimming at Q25, MiXCR alignment, in-frame beta chains only. Rows are combined by CDR3 protein, so each entry shows the most common genes and DNA. In this sample the table shows some 880,000 distinct CDR3 sequences, about a sixth of which occur a single time. The ten top clones hold around 5.5% of the sample. This clonotype was counted between two and nine times. Its antigen is not yet known. Qualities for individual bases were not recorded, and no much larger clone is one base off. Sequences MNHEY (CDR1) and SVGAGI (CDR2) are obtained from the germline V gene. Unmatched junction bases come to 1, with V trimmed by 1 base and J by 2 bases. The CDR3 spans 14 residues, from the cysteine through the phenylalanine. Solely the CDR3 DNA is kept, with 42 bases framed from the first base.

This clonotype was obtained from a human donor who was either an allogeneic HSCT recipient or a stem cell or donor lymphocyte infusion donor (not recorded which). It is not recorded whose cells these are; they may come from a transplant donor. The rearranged chain carries TRBV6-5 and TRBJ2-5; TRBD1 matches 7 bases in the middle. Sequencing input: blood, either unsorted or a sorted T cell fraction (not recorded which). The encoded CDR3 is CASSYWGQQETQYF. The bases are TGTGCCAGCAGTTACTGGGGACAGCAAGAGACCCAGTACTTC.